The rows below give T cell receptor beta chains drawn from one sample of a study of T cell clusters in autoimmune cytopenias. No DNA is given; TCRdb re-called the multiplex PCR reads and lists each CDR3 protein once. The ten most abundant clones cover 25% to 30% of a sample with thousands of distinct CDR3 sequences. Sequenced material: peripheral blood. The source of these receptors is a human donor with an autoimmune cytopenia or autoimmune hepatitis (not recorded which). Each CDR3 is given with its conserved first and last residue. Only part of the rows carry a size: once, few, many, or a class if the clone is expanded.

j_gene | v_gene | abundance | CDR3aa
TRBJ2-2 | TRBV4-3 | NA | CASSGGHFTGELFF
TRBJ1-2 | TRBV12-3/TRBV12-4 | NA | CASTLERRGYTF
TRBJ1-1 | TRBV11-3 | NA | CASSSQDLNTEAFF
TRBJ1-1 | TRBV6-5 | NA | CASSNQGTAFF
TRBJ1-5 | TRBV30 | medium-sized | CAWGRVQSNQPQHF
TRBJ1-6 | TRBV15 | NA | CATSRDIGTGRRTRNSPLHF
TRBJ1-2 | TRBV13 | NA | CASSHYRDFYGYTF
TRBJ1-6 | TRBV27 | medium-sized | CASSFRESTSPLHF
TRBJ2-5 | TRBV5-1 | NA | CASSLTAGSPQETQYF
TRBJ1-1 | TRBV29-1 | medium-sized | CSVGVSTEAFF
TRBJ1-6 | TRBV29-1 | medium-sized | CSVGDSTNSPLHF
TRBJ1-5 | TRBV6-5 | medium-sized | CASSYRVNQPQHF
TRBJ1-2 | TRBV13 | NA | CASSVRGTGVYGYTF
TRBJ2-5 | TRBV11-3 | large | CASSGVDRKETQYF
TRBJ2-5 | TRBV12-3/TRBV12-4 | NA | CASSRTSLQETQYF
TRBJ2-3 | TRBV12-3/TRBV12-4 | NA | CASSARGAGTDTQYF
TRBJ2-1 | TRBV6-5 | medium-sized | CAISSGLPISYNEQFF
TRBJ1-1 | TRBV12-3/TRBV12-4 | NA | CASTGEGGRTEAFF
TRBJ1-5 | TRBV6-5 | NA | CASSTGLGNQPQHF
TRBJ2-3 | TRBV27 | NA | CASSLPGTDTQYF
TRBJ1-2 | TRBV11-3 | NA | CASSLSGTGYGYTF
TRBJ2-7 | TRBV13 | NA | CATSLGTESYEQYF
TRBJ2-5 | TRBV5-1 | NA | CASSLGVAGVTETQYF
TRBJ1-1 | TRBV27 | medium-sized | CASSLSPGVTEAFF
TRBJ2-7 | TRBV6-6 | medium-sized | CASSGGSREQYF
TRBJ2-6 | TRBV11-3 | medium-sized | CASSSQGSSGANVLTF
TRBJ2-3 | TRBV5-4 | medium-sized | CASSSGTSGGRGDTQYF
TRBJ1-2 | TRBV19 | medium-sized | CASSIVGGIGYGYTF
TRBJ1-3 | TRBV19 | medium-sized | CASSIRGTGNTIYF
TRBJ2-2 | TRBV15 | NA | CATSGRGRGGRELFF
TRBJ2-7 | TRBV6-5 | NA | CASSVTSGVDF
TRBJ1-2 | TRBV30 | NA | CAWSLRGSRSYGYTF
TRBJ2-7 | TRBV6-5 | medium-sized | CASSRTGQTGYEQYF
TRBJ2-7 | TRBV12-3/TRBV12-4 | medium-sized | CASSLVGWGHSSYEQYF
TRBJ2-2 | TRBV7-9 | NA | CASSPSGRSGELFF
TRBJ1-1 | TRBV13 | NA | CASSLAAMNTEAFF
TRBJ2-1 | TRBV10-3 | NA | CALRTGADNEQFF
TRBJ1-1 | TRBV18 | NA | CASSPSSVLRGAFF
TRBJ2-4 | TRBV6-5 | NA | CASSYSGRVAKNIQYF
TRBJ1-2 | TRBV11-3 | NA | CASRFLQGSDYGYTF
TRBJ2-1 | TRBV5-1 | NA | CASSPTSGGNNEQFF
TRBJ1-1 | TRBV12-3/TRBV12-4 | NA | CASSLVLPAEAFF
TRBJ2-1 | TRBV29-1 | NA | CSVEAGTSGGNEQFF
TRBJ1-6 | TRBV6-5 | NA | CASSYSRELRRSPLHF
TRBJ2-7 | TRBV10-3 | NA | CAIHPSGTGVSYEQYF
TRBJ2-3 | TRBV11-3 | medium-sized | CASRTTGAGSFGTQYF
TRBJ2-7 | TRBV13 | NA | CASSLALLSYEQYF
TRBJ1-6 | TRBV11-3 | medium-sized | CASSLARRGKGSPLHF
TRBJ2-7 | TRBV15 | NA | CATSRDQSYEQYF